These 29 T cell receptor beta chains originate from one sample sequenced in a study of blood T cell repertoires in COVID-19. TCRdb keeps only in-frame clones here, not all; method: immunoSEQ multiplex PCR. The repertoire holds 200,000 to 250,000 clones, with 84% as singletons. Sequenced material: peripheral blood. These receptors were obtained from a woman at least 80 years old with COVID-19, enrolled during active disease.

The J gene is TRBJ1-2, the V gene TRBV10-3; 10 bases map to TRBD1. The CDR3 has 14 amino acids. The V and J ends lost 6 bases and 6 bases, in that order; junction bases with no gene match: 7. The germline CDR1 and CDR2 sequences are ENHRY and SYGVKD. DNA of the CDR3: TGTGCCATCAGCTTAGGACAGGGGGGCGATGGCTACACCTTC. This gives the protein CAISLGQGGDGYTF.

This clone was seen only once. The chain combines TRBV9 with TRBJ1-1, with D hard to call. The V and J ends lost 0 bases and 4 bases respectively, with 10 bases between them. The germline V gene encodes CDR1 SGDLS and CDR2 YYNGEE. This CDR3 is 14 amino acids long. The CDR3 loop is CASSVAPEGTEAFF. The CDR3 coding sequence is TGTGCCAGCAGCGTAGCCCCCGAGGGCACTGAAGCTTTCTTT. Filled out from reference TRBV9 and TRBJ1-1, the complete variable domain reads DSGVTQTPKHLITATGQRVTLRCSPRSGDLSVYWYQQSLDQGLQFLIQYYNGEERAKGNILERFSAQQFPDLHSELNLSSLELGDSALYFCASSVAPEGTEAFFGQGTRLTVV.

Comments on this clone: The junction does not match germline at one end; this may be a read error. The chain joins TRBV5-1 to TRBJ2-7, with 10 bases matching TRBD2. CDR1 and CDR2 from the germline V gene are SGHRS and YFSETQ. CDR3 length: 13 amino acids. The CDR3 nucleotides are TGCGCCAGCAGCACAGGACTAGCGGCAGTTCGCGACTTC. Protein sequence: CASSTGLAAVRDF.

The CDR3 loop is CASRGAGASPLHF. CDR3 DNA: TGTGCCAGCAGGGGTGCGGGAGCGTCACCCCTCCACTTT. The chain employs TRBV6-5 and TRBJ1-6; no clear D. The CDR3 consists of 13 residues. Germline assignment: CDR1 MNHEY and CDR2 SVGAGI. V lost 6 bases and J 10 bases, leaving 13 bases between the germline ends.

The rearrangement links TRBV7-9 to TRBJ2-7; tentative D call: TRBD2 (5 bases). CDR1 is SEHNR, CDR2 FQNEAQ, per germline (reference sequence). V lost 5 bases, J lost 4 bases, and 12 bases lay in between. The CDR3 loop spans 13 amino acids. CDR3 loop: CASSLRTSYEQYF. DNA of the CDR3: TGTGCCAGCAGCCTGAGGACTTCTTACGAGCAGTACTTC.

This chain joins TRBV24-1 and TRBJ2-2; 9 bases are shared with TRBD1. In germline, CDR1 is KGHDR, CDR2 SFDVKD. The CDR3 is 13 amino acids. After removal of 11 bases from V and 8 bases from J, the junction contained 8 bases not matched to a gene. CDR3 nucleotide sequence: TGTGCCAGCAGACAGGGGGTCACTGGGGAGCTGTTTTTT. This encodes CASRQGVTGELFF.

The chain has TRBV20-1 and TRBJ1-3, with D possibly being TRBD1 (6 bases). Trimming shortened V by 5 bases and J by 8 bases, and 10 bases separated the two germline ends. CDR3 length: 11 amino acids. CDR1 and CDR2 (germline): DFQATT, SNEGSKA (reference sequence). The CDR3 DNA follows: TGCAGTGCTGCCAGGGGCGACACCATATATTTT. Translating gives CSAARGDTIYF.

For the CDR3, the DNA is TGCAGCGTTCACCCGGACAGGGAGTATGGCTACACCTTC. It specifies CSVHPDREYGYTF. V is TRBV29-1 and J is TRBJ1-2; 8 bases line up with TRBD1. The length of the CDR3 is 13 residues. Germline-derived CDR1 and CDR2 are SQVTM and ANQGSEA. V lost 5 bases to trimming and J lost 5 bases; unmatched junction nucleotides: 7.

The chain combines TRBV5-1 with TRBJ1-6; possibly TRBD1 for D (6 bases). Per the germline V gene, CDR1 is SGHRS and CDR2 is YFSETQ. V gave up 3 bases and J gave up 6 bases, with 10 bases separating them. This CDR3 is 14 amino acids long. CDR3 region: CASSSDSANSPLHF. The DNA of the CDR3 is TGCGCCAGCAGCTCGGACAGCGCTAATTCACCCCTCCACTTT. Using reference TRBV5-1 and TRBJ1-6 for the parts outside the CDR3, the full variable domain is KAGVTQTPRYLIKTRGQQVTLSCSPISGHRSVSWYQQTPGQGLQFLFEYFSETQRNKGNFPGRFSGRQFSNSRSEMNVSTLELGDSALYLCASSSDSANSPLHFGNGTRLTVT.

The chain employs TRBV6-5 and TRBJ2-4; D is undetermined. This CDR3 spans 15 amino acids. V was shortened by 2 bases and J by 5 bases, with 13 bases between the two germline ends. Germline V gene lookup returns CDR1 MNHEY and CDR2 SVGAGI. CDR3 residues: CASSYARARENIQYF. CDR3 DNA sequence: TGTGCCAGCAGTTACGCCCGCGCCCGGGAAAACATTCAGTACTTC.

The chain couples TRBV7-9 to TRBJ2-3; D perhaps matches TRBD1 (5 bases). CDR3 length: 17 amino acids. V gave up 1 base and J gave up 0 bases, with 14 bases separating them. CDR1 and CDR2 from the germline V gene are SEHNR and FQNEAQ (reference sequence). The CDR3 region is CASSLGGHGDSTDTQYF. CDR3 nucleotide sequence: TGTGCCAGCAGCTTAGGGGGCCACGGAGATAGCACAGATACGCAGTATTTT.

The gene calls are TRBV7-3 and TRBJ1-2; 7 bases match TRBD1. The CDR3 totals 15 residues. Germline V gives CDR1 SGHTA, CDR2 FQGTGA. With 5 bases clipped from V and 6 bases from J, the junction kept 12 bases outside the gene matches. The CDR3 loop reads CASSVAGTDRNGYTF. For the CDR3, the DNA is TGTGCCAGCAGCGTAGCGGGGACAGACCGAAATGGCTACACCTTC.

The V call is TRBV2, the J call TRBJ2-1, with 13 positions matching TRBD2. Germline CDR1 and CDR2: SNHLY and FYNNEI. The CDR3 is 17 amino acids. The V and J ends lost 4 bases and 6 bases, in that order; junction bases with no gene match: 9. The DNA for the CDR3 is TGTGCCAGCAGTGGTCAAGTACTAGCGGGAGGGGTCAATGAGCAGTTCTTC. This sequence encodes CASSGQVLAGGVNEQFF. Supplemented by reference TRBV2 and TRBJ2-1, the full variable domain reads EPEVTQTPSHQVTQMGQEVILRCVPISNHLYFYWYRQILGQKVEFLVSFYNNEISEKSEIFDDQFSVERPDGSNFTLKIRSTKLEDSAMYFCASSGQVLAGGVNEQFFGPGTRLTVL.

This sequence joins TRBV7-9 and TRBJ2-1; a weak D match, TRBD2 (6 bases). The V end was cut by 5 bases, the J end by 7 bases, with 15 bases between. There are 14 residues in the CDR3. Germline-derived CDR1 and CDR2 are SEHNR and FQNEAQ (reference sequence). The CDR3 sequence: CASSRDKRANEQFF. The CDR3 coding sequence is TGTGCCAGCAGCCGAGACAAGCGGGCAAATGAGCAGTTCTTC.

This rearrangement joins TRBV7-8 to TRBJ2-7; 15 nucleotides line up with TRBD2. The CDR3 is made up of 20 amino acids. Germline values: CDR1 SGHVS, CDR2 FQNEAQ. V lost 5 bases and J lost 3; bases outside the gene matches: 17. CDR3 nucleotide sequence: TGTGCCAGCAGCCCGTTAGGAACCGGGACTAGCGGGAGGAGGGTCTACGAGCAGTACTTC. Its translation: CASSPLGTGTSGRRVYEQYF.

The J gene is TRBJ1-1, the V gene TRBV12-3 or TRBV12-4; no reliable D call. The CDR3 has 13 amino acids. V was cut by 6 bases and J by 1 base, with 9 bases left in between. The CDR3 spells CASSFSGNTEAFF. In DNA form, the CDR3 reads TGTGCCAGCAGCTTTTCAGGGAACACTGAAGCTTTCTTT.

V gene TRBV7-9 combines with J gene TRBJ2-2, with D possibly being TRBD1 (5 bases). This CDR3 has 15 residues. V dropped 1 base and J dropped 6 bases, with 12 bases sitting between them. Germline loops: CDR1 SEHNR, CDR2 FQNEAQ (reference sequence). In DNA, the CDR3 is TGTGCCAGCAGCTTAGGAGGTGGGGCCGCCGGGGAGCTGTTTTTT. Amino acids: CASSLGGGAAGELFF.

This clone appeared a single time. In DNA, the CDR3 is TGCGCCAGCAGCCAATACGACAGGGCTATGACTGAAGCTTTCTTT. Its translation: CASSQYDRAMTEAFF. The chain is built from TRBV4-1 and TRBJ1-1; 7 nucleotides match TRBD1. CDR1 and CDR2 from the germline V gene are MGHRA and YSYEKL. The CDR3 is made up of 15 amino acids. With V trimmed by 2 bases and J by 5 bases, 8 bases remained unmatched.

The CDR3 region has the DNA TGTGCCAGCAGCCCGGGGGGCGTAGATACGCAGTATTTT. Translated, it gives CASSPGGVDTQYF. V usage is TRBV11-1 and J usage is TRBJ2-3; weak D call: TRBD2 (7 bases). Trimming took 5 bases from V and 5 from J, leaving 11 bases between them. This CDR3 has 13 amino acids. CDR1 is SGHAT, CDR2 FQDESV, per germline (reference sequence).

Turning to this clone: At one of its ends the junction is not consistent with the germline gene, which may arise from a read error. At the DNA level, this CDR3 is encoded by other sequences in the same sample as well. The CDR3 reads CASSQLQGDYEQYF. The CDR3 nucleotides read TGTGCCAGTAGCCAACTCCAGGGTGACTACGAGCAGTACTTC. The genes are TRBV3-1 (or the pseudogene TRBV3-2) and TRBJ2-7; possibly TRBD1 for D (5 bases). The length of the CDR3 is 14 residues. Germline CDR1 and CDR2: LGHDT and YNNKEL (reference sequence).

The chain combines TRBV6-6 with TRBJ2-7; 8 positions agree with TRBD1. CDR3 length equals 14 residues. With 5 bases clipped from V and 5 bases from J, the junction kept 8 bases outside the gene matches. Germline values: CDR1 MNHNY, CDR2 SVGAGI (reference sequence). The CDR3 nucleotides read TGTGCCAGCAGTAAGGACAGGGCAGGCGACGAGCAGTACTTC. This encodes CASSKDRAGDEQYF.

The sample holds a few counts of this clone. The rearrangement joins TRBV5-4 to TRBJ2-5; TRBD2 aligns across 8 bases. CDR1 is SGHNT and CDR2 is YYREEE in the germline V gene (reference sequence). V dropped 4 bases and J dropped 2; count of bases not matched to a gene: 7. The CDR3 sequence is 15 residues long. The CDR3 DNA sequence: TGTGCCAGCAGCAAAAGCGGGGGCCTACAAGAGACCCAGTACTTC. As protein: CASSKSGGLQETQYF.

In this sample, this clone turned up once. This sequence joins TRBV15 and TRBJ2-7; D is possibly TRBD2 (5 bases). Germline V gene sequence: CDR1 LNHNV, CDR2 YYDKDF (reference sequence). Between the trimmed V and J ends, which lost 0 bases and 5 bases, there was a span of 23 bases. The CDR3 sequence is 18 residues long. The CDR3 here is CATSRDSLRWSSGNEQYF. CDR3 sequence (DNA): TGTGCCACCAGCAGAGATTCCCTCCGATGGTCCTCGGGGAACGAGCAGTACTTC. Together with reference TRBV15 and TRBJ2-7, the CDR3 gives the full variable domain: DAMVIQNPRYQVTQFGKPVTLSCSQTLNHNVMYWYQQKSSQAPKLLFHYYDKDFNNEADTPDNFQSRRPNTSFCFLDIRSPGLGDTAMYLCATSRDSLRWSSGNEQYFGPGTRLTVT.

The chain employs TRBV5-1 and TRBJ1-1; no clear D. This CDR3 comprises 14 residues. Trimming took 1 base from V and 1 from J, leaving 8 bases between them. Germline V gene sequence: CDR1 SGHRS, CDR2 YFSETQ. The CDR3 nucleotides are TGCGCCAGCAGCTTGCGGTCCGGGAACACTGAAGCTTTCTTT. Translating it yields CASSLRSGNTEAFF.

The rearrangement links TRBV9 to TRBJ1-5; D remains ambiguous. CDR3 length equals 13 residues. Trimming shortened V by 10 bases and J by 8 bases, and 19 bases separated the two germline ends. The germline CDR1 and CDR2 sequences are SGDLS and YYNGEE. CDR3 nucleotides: TGTGCCGCGGATTGTAGTCTACGGAAGCCCCAGCATTTT. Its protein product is CAADCSLRKPQHF. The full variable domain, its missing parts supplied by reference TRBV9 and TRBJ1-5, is DSGVTQTPKHLITATGQRVTLRCSPRSGDLSVYWYQQSLDQGLQFLIQYYNGEERAKGNILERFSAQQFPDLHSELNLSSLELGDSALYFCAADCSLRKPQHFGDGTRLSIL.

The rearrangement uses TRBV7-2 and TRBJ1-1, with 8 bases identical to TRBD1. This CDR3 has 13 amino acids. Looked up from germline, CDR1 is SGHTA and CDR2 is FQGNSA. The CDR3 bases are TGTGCTAACCGCAGGGGGCTAAGCACTGAAGCTTTCTTT. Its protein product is CANRRGLSTEAFF.

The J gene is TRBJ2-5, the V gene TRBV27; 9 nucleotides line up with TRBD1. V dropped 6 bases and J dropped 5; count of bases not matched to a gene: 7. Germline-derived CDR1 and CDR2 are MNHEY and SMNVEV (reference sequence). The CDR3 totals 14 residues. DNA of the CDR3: TGTGCCAGCAGCCACGACAGGGGGGTTGAGACCCAGTACTTC. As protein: CASSHDRGVETQYF.

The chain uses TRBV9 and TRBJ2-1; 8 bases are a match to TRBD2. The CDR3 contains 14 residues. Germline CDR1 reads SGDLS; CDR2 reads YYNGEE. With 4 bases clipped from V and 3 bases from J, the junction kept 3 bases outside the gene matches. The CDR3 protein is CASSHGTSYNEQFF. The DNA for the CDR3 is TGTGCCAGCAGCCACGGGACTAGCTACAATGAGCAGTTCTTC.

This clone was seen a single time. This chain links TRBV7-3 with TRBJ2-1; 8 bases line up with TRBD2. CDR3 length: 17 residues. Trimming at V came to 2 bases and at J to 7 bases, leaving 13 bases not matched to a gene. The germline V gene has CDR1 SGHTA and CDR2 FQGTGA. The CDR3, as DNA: TGTGCCAGCAGCTTATTAGGCGGACCCGGGGGGGCGAATGAGCAGTTCTTC. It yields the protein CASSLLGGPGGANEQFF.